Here is one T cell receptor beta chain with its context. What it recognizes is unknown. CDR3 length equals 18 residues. With UMI labels, 5' RACE was used to prepare the TRB cDNA libraries. TCRdb reprocessed the 5' RACE reads and stores each CDR3 protein as one record, lacking DNA. The record lists roughly 93,000 distinct CDR3 sequences, of which the ten most abundant hold less than 1.1%. This sample is drawn from a study of CXCR3-negative and CXCR3-positive naive CD8 T cells. Study-wide results and caveats: Comparison of naive cells showed more hydrophobic TRB CDR3s in CXCR3-positive than in CXCR3-negative naive cells.

This TCR was recovered from a human donor in good health. Some clones in this sample may be carry-over from other donors' samples. This chain joins TRBV12-3 or TRBV12-4 and TRBJ2-2; TCRdb lists TRBD1, though no DNA is available to test this call. The source material was naive CXCR3+ CD8+ T cells from blood. The subset: CD45RO-CCR7+CD27+CD95- naive CD8+ T cells expressing CXCR3 (TNR3+). The CDR3 sequence is CASSANSHRQKNTGELFF.